This T cell receptor beta chain originates from a study of blood T cell repertoires in COVID-19. Whole-study context: Donors in the United States, Italy and Spain gave samples during acute or convalescent COVID-19.

Method: immunoSEQ multiplex PCR; TCRdb's copy keeps in-frame clones and lacks some. This table holds about 210,000 clones, about nine tenths found once. Trimming cost V 6 bases and J 7 bases; bases outside gene matches: 8. The CDR3 contains 15 residues. Germline V gives CDR1 LNHDA, CDR2 SQIVND (reference sequence). The sequence was obtained from a man in his late teens or twenties with acute COVID-19. The sequencing sample was made of PBMCs or T cells enriched from blood (not recorded which). The chain combines TRBV19 with TRBJ2-3; the match to TRBD1 covers 12 bases. The CDR3 reads CASRTGTGGSYTQYF. CDR3 nucleotide sequence: TGTGCCAGTAGAACGGGGACAGGGGGCAGTTATACGCAGTATTTT.